The rows below give T cell receptor beta chains drawn from one sample of a study of lymphopenia after photon versus proton radiotherapy. Profiled with immunoSEQ multiplex PCR; TCRdb holds only in-frame clones, not every one. The data contain 70,000 or so clones, roughly 88% of them singletons. The sequences come from peripheral blood, collected from a patient treated with photon-based radiotherapy. The source of these receptors is a woman in her sixties or seventies with pancreatic cancer. The CDR3 runs from the conserved cysteine through the conserved F or W. A D gene is named only where the DNA matches it firmly. The size entry is marked missing in some rows and otherwise reads once, few, many or a size class.

v_call: TRBV6-5
d_call: TRBD1
clone_size: .
j_call: TRBJ1-2
cdr3_nt: TGTGCCAGCAGTCCCCTAAGAACAGGGGGAGGTGGCTACACCTTC
cdr3_aa: CASSPLRTGGGGYTF

v_call: TRBV10-3
d_call: TRBD2
clone_size: .
j_call: TRBJ2-3
cdr3_nt: TGTGCCATCAGTGCTAGCGGGTACACAGATACGCAGTATTTT
cdr3_aa: CAISASGYTDTQYF

v_call: TRBV2
d_call: .
clone_size: .
j_call: TRBJ2-5
cdr3_nt: TGTGCCAGCGGACCGATAGGGGGAGAGACCCAGTACTTC
cdr3_aa: CASGPIGGETQYF

v_call: TRBV15
d_call: .
clone_size: .
j_call: TRBJ1-2
cdr3_nt: TGTGCCACCAGCAGAGATCACGACAGGAATAGGAACTATGGCTACACCTTC
cdr3_aa: CATSRDHDRNRNYGYTF

v_call: TRBV6-5
d_call: .
clone_size: .
j_call: TRBJ2-7
cdr3_nt: TGTGCCAGCACCCCCGCCCAGTACTCCTACGAGCAGTACTTC
cdr3_aa: CASTPAQYSYEQYF

v_call: TRBV11-1
d_call: .
clone_size: .
j_call: TRBJ2-1
cdr3_nt: TGTGCCAGCAGCTCGCGGGACTCCTACAATGAGCAGTTCTTC
cdr3_aa: CASSSRDSYNEQFF

v_call: TRBV7-6
d_call: TRBD2
clone_size: .
j_call: TRBJ2-3
cdr3_nt: TGTGCCAGCAGCTTGGAAGGGTCCTCGACTAGCGGGACCACAGATACGCAGTATTTT
cdr3_aa: CASSLEGSSTSGTTDTQYF

v_call: TRBV28
d_call: .
clone_size: .
j_call: TRBJ1-4
cdr3_nt: TGTGCCGGAGGAGCAACTAATGAAAAACTGTTTTTT
cdr3_aa: CAGGATNEKLFF

v_call: TRBV6-5
d_call: TRBD1
clone_size: .
j_call: TRBJ1-2
cdr3_nt: TGTGCCAGCAGGGGACAGAGTTCGATTAACTATGGCTACACCTTC
cdr3_aa: CASRGQSSINYGYTF

v_call: TRBV12-5
d_call: .
clone_size: .
j_call: TRBJ2-1
cdr3_nt: TGTGCTAGTGGAAGGACGTCGAGCTCCTACAATGAGCAGTTCTTC
cdr3_aa: CASGRTSSSYNEQFF

v_call: TRBV7-6
d_call: .
clone_size: .
j_call: TRBJ1-1
cdr3_nt: TGTGCCAGCAGTCAAGGGCTCGGCGGCAACACTGAAGCTTTCTTT
cdr3_aa: CASSQGLGGNTEAFF

v_call: TRBV11-2
d_call: .
clone_size: .
j_call: TRBJ2-2
cdr3_nt: TGTGCCAGCAACCCTTTGCGCGGCACCGGGGAGCTGTTTTTT
cdr3_aa: CASNPLRGTGELFF

v_call: TRBV7-8
d_call: TRBD1
clone_size: .
j_call: TRBJ1-5
cdr3_nt: TGTGCCAGCAGCCATCGGGGACAGGGGAATCAGCCCCAGCATTTT
cdr3_aa: CASSHRGQGNQPQHF

v_call: TRBV10-3
d_call: TRBD1
clone_size: .
j_call: TRBJ1-5
cdr3_nt: TGTGCCATCAGTGAGAGTTTTCAGGGGGTTTTTCAGCCCCAGCATTTT
cdr3_aa: CAISESFQGVFQPQHF

v_call: TRBV19
d_call: TRBD2
clone_size: once
j_call: TRBJ2-1
cdr3_nt: TGTGCCAGTACCGGGACTAGCGGGAGCTCCTACAATGAGCAGTTCTTC
cdr3_aa: CASTGTSGSSYNEQFF